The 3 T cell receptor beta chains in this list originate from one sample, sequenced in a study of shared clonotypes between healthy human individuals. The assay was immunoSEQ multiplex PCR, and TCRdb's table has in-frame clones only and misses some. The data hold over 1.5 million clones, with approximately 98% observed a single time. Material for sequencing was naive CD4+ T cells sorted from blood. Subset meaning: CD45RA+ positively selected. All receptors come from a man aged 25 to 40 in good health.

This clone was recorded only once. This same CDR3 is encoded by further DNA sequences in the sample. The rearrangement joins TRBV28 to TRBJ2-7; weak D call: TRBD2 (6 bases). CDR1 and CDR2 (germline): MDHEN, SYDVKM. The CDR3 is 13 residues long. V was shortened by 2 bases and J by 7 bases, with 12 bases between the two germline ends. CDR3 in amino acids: CASSLRLVREQYF. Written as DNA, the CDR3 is TGTGCCAGCAGTTTACGACTAGTACGGGAGCAGTACTTC.

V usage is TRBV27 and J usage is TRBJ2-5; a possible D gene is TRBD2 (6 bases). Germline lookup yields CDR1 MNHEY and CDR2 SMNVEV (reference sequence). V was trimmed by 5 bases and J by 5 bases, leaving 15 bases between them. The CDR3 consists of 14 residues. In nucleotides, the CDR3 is TGTGCCAGCAGTCGCGGGGTCGGGGTGGAGACCCAGTACTTC. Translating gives CASSRGVGVETQYF.

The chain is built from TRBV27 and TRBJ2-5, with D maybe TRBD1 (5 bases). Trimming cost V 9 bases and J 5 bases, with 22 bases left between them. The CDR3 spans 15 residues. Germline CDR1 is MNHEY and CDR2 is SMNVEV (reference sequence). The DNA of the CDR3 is TGTGCCAGTAAACAAACAGGTCGCGAGATGGAGACCCAGTACTTC. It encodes CASKQTGREMETQYF.